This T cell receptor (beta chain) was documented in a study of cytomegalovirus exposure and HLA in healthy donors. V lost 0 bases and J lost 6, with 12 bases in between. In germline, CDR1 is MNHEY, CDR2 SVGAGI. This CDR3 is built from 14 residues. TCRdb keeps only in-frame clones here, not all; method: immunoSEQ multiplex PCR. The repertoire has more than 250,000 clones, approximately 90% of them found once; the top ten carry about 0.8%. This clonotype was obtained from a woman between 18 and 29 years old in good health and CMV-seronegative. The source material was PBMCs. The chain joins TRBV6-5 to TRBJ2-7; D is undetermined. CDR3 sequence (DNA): TGTGCCAGCAGTTACTCCCCCGGCCTAGGCGAGCAGTACTTC. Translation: CASSYSPGLGEQYF.